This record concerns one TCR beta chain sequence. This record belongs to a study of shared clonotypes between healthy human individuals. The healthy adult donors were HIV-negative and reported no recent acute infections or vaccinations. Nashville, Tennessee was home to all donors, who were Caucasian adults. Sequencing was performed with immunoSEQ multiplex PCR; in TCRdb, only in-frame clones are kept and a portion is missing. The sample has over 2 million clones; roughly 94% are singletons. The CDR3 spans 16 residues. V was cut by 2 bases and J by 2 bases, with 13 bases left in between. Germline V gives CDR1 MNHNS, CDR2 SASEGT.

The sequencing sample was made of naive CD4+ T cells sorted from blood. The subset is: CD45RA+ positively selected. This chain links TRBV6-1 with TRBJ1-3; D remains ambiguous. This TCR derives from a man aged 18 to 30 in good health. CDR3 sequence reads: CASSEYVGSAGNTIYF. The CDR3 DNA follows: TGTGCCAGCAGTGAATATGTAGGGAGCGCTGGAAACACCATATATTTT.